This entry lists 21 T cell receptor beta chains sequenced from one sample in a study of radiotherapy plus CTLA-4 blockade in lung cancer. Here immunoSEQ multiplex PCR was the method, and the copy in TCRdb shows in-frame clones only, minus some. The repertoire includes approximately 73,000 clones, roughly 87% of them detected once, and 35% to 45% sits in the top ten. Material: peripheral blood, obtained from a patient treated with radiotherapy plus ipilimumab. The receptors come from a human donor with non-small cell lung cancer that progressed on radiotherapy plus ipilimumab.

V is TRBV18 and J is TRBJ1-1; D gene unclear. V was cut by 3 bases and J by 5 bases, with 10 bases left in between. CDR3 length equals 13 residues. Germline V lookup: CDR1 KGHSH, CDR2 LQKENI. Written as DNA, the CDR3 is TGTGCCAGCTCACCGAAGGCAGGTACTGAAGCTTTCTTT. It translates to CASSPKAGTEAFF. The full variable domain, in which reference TRBV18 and TRBJ1-1 provide the parts outside the CDR3, is NAGVMQNPRHLVRRRGQEARLRCSPMKGHSHVYWYRQLPEEGLKFMVYLQKENIIDESGMPKERFSAEFPKEGPSILRIQQVVRGDSAAYFCASSPKAGTEAFFGQGTRLTVV.

This chain links TRBV18 with TRBJ1-3, with 7 bases that match TRBD1. CDR3 size: 14 residues. V lost 3 bases to trimming and J lost 8 bases; unmatched junction nucleotides: 7. In germline, CDR1 is KGHSH, CDR2 LQKENI. The CDR3 DNA reads TGTGCCAGCTCACCCCGACAGGGAGGGGACACCATATATTTT. Residues: CASSPRQGGDTIYF. Filled out from reference TRBV18 and TRBJ1-3, the complete variable domain reads NAGVMQNPRHLVRRRGQEARLRCSPMKGHSHVYWYRQLPEEGLKFMVYLQKENIIDESGMPKERFSAEFPKEGPSILRIQQVVRGDSAAYFCASSPRQGGDTIYFGEGSWLTVV.

In regard to this clone: One end of the junction varies from germline; a read error may be responsible. V gene TRBV19 combines with J gene TRBJ2-1; 7 bases map to TRBD1. From germline, CDR1 is LNHDA and CDR2 SQIVND (reference sequence). This CDR3 is built from 15 residues. CDR3: CASNIRGLSYNEQFF. CDR3 bases: TGTGCCAGTAATATAAGGGGGCTCTCCTACAATGAGCAGTTCTTC.

This chain joins TRBV6-1 and TRBJ1-1, with 8 nucleotides matching TRBD1. V lost 6 bases and J lost 6; bases outside the gene matches: 12. In germline, CDR1 is MNHNS, CDR2 SASEGT. This CDR3 spans 15 amino acids. CDR3 nucleotides: TGTGCCAGCAGGGGAGGACAGGGAAGTGGCCCTGAAGCTTTCTTT. Protein sequence: CASRGGQGSGPEAFF.

This rearrangement joins TRBV27 to TRBJ1-4; tentatively, D is TRBD1 (5 bases). Germline CDR1 MNHEY, CDR2 SMNVEV (reference sequence). The CDR3 contains 15 residues. Trimming stripped 1 base from V and 8 bases from J, with 14 bases between. The CDR3 DNA is TGTGCCAGCAGTTTATTAGGGCAGGGTTCGGAAAAACTGTTTTTT. Its translation is CASSLLGQGSEKLFF.

This chain connects TRBV29-1 to TRBJ2-6; 9 positions match TRBD1. Per the germline V gene, CDR1 is SQVTM and CDR2 is ANQGSEA. Trimming cost V 3 bases and J 0 bases; bases outside gene matches: 6. This CDR3 is 17 amino acids long. In DNA form, the CDR3 reads TGCAGCGTTGATCCGGGACAGGGCGTCTCTGGGGCCAACGTCCTGACTTTC. Protein product: CSVDPGQGVSGANVLTF.

This chain connects TRBV6-5 to TRBJ1-1; D is uncertain. Per germline, CDR1 MNHEY and CDR2 SVGAGI. The CDR3 covers 13 residues. The V gene lost 5 bases and the J gene lost 0 bases, with 7 bases spanning the gap. CDR3: CASSTGMNTEAFF. In DNA form, the CDR3 reads TGTGCCAGCAGTACCGGGATGAACACTGAAGCTTTCTTT.

This chain links TRBV9 with TRBJ2-3; 9 bases agree with TRBD1. The germline CDR1 and CDR2 sequences are SGDLS and YYNGEE. V was pared by 0 bases and J by 4 bases, with 0 bases of the junction left unmatched. This CDR3 region has 14 residues. In nucleotides, the CDR3 is TGTGCCAGCAGCGTAGGGACAGGGGCAGATACGCAGTATTTT. It yields the protein CASSVGTGADTQYF.

This sequence joins TRBV19 and TRBJ2-3; D may match TRBD1 or TRBD2 (6 bases each). The CDR3 is 15 residues long. Germline loops: CDR1 LNHDA, CDR2 SQIVND (reference sequence). V lost 5 bases and J 7 bases, leaving 19 bases between the germline ends. In DNA form, the CDR3 reads TGTGCCAGTAGTGTGGCGGGACAAACAGCAAATACGCAGTATTTT. Translated, it gives CASSVAGQTANTQYF. The variable domain in full, completed from reference TRBV19 and TRBJ2-3, reads DGGITQSPKYLFRKEGQNVTLSCEQNLNHDAMYWYRQDPGQGLRLIYYSQIVNDFQKGDIAEGYSVSREKKESFPLTVTSAQKNPTAFYLCASSVAGQTANTQYFGPGTRLTVL.

Only one count was recorded for this clone. The chain combines TRBV9 with TRBJ2-2, with 8 bases that match TRBD1. J was trimmed by 5 bases and V by 1 base; bases with no gene match: 7. CDR1 is SGDLS, CDR2 YYNGEE, per germline. This CDR3 is built from 16 residues. The CDR3 sequence: CASSVHSGGGTGELFF. The DNA for the CDR3 is TGTGCCAGCAGCGTACACTCAGGGGGCGGTACCGGGGAGCTGTTTTTT.

This clone was picked up a small number of times. The V and J genes are TRBV9 and TRBJ1-4; 7 nucleotides line up with TRBD1. CDR1 and CDR2 from the germline V gene are SGDLS and YYNGEE. Trimming at V came to 4 bases and at J to 0 bases, leaving 3 bases not matched to a gene. The CDR3 totals 15 residues. CDR3 protein: CASSPGTATNEKLFF. CDR3 in DNA: TGTGCCAGCAGCCCAGGGACAGCAACTAATGAAAAACTGTTTTTT.

Only one count was recorded for this clone. This chain joins TRBV9 and TRBJ2-1; unclear D gene. Per the germline V gene, CDR1 is SGDLS and CDR2 is YYNGEE. CDR3 size: 14 residues. The V end lost 0 bases, the J end lost 0 bases, and 4 bases lay between the germline ends. The DNA for the CDR3 is TGTGCCAGCAGCGTAGCTTACTCCTACAATGAGCAGTTCTTC. As protein: CASSVAYSYNEQFF.

The chain carries TRBV5-1 and TRBJ2-1; D may be TRBD2 (6 bases). The V gene lost 1 base and the J gene lost 5 bases, with 22 bases spanning the gap. Germline values: CDR1 SGHRS, CDR2 YFSETQ. This CDR3 is 18 amino acids long. The CDR3, as DNA: TGCGCCAGCAGCTTGCTGTTTACTGTGGGAGGTACTCACAATGAGCAGTTCTTC. Its translation: CASSLLFTVGGTHNEQFF.

The chain joins TRBV2 to TRBJ2-5, with 10 nucleotides matching TRBD1. Germline lookup yields CDR1 SNHLY and CDR2 FYNNEI. The CDR3 spans 13 residues. The trim removed 9 bases at V and 3 bases at J, leaving 4 bases unmatched. CDR3 amino acids: CASIGTGEETQYF. In DNA form, the CDR3 reads TGTGCCAGTATCGGGACAGGGGAAGAGACCCAGTACTTC.

This clone showed up just a few times. The J gene is TRBJ2-7, the V gene TRBV19, with D tentatively TRBD1 (6 bases). CDR1 and CDR2 from the germline V gene are LNHDA and SQIVND (reference sequence). V gave up 6 bases and J gave up 3 bases, with 24 bases separating them. This CDR3 has 17 residues. The CDR3 protein is CASSEEMGHGRVYEQYV. CDR3 DNA sequence: TGTGCCAGTAGCGAAGAGATGGGACATGGTAGGGTCTACGAGCAGTACGTC.

The rearrangement joins TRBV15 to TRBJ2-3; D not resolved. CDR1 LNHNV and CDR2 YYDKDF come from the germline V gene (reference sequence). CDR3 size: 14 residues. Deletions cut 0 bases from V and 2 bases from J, with 6 bases between. DNA of the CDR3: TGTGCCACCAGCAGAGATCCGGCCACAGATACGCAGTATTTT. Encoded protein: CATSRDPATDTQYF. The full variable domain, with the rest looked up from reference TRBV15 and TRBJ2-3, is DAMVIQNPRYQVTQFGKPVTLSCSQTLNHNVMYWYQQKSSQAPKLLFHYYDKDFNNEADTPDNFQSRRPNTSFCFLDIRSPGLGDTAMYLCATSRDPATDTQYFGPGTRLTVL.

This clone came up once. The gene calls are TRBV11-3 and TRBJ2-5, with 13 positions matching TRBD2. Trimming cost V 4 bases and J 4 bases; bases outside gene matches: 3. Germline loops: CDR1 SGHNT, CDR2 YENEEA. CDR3 length: 15 residues. CDR3 loop: CASSSTSGRVETQYF. CDR3 sequence (DNA): TGTGCCAGCAGCTCAACTAGCGGGAGGGTAGAGACCCAGTACTTC.

The J gene is TRBJ2-3, the V gene TRBV28; 10 positions agree with TRBD2. The V gene end was trimmed by 4 bases and the J gene end by 8 bases; junction bases not matched to a gene: 6. This CDR3 is 14 amino acids long. Germline lookup yields CDR1 MDHEN and CDR2 SYDVKM. The CDR3 DNA follows: TGTGCCAGCAGTTCAGCGGGAGGGTCGAGTACGCAGTATTTT. Translating it yields CASSSAGGSSTQYF.

The CDR3 reads CASGYWTVSSGANVLTF. The CDR3 region has the DNA TGTGCTAGTGGTTACTGGACAGTAAGCTCTGGGGCCAACGTCCTGACTTTC. The chain is built from TRBV12-5 and TRBJ2-6; D possibly corresponds to TRBD1 (6 bases). Germline V lookup: CDR1 LGHNT, CDR2 FRNRAP. The CDR3 totals 17 residues. V lost 4 bases to trimming and J lost 0 bases, with 13 bases between them.

This clone was observed once. V usage is TRBV2 and J usage is TRBJ1-4; D ambiguous. Trimming took off 6 bases at V and 4 bases at J, with 12 bases between the two ends. Germline CDR1 reads SNHLY; CDR2 reads FYNNEI. CDR3 length equals 14 residues. In DNA, the CDR3 is TGTGCCAGCAGCCCAGGAGGGCGTAATGAAAAACTGTTTTTT. Encoded protein: CASSPGGRNEKLFF.

The V call is TRBV28, the J call TRBJ1-2, with no clear D. The V and J ends lost 4 bases and 3 bases respectively, with 15 bases between them. The CDR3 totals 15 residues. Per the germline V gene, CDR1 is MDHEN and CDR2 is SYDVKM. CDR3: CASSSHPPLDYGYTF. CDR3 coding DNA: TGTGCCAGCAGTTCCCATCCACCCCTAGACTATGGCTACACCTTC.